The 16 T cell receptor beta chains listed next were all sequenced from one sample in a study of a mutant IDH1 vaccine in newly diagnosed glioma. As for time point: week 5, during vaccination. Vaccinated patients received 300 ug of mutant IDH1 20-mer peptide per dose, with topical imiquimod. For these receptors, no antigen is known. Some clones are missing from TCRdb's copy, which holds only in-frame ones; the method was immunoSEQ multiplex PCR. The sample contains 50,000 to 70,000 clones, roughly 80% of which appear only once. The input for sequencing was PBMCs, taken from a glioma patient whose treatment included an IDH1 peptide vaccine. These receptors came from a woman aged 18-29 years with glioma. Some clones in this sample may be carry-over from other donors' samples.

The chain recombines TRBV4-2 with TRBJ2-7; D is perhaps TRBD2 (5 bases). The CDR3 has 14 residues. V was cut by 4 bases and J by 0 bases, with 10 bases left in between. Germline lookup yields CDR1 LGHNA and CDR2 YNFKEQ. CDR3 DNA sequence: TGTGCCAGCAGCCTCGAGACTATCTCCTACGAGCAGTACTTC. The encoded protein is CASSLETISYEQYF.

This CDR3 is CAWSVGPGQSYEQYF. The CDR3, as DNA: TGTGCCTGGAGTGTAGGGCCAGGGCAATCATACGAGCAGTACTTC. V is TRBV30 and J is TRBJ2-7; D possibly corresponds to TRBD1 (5 bases). The CDR3 has 15 residues. The germline V and J ends were trimmed by 0 bases and 4 bases, with 16 bases remaining between them. The germline V gene encodes CDR1 GTSNPN and CDR2 SVGIG (reference sequence).

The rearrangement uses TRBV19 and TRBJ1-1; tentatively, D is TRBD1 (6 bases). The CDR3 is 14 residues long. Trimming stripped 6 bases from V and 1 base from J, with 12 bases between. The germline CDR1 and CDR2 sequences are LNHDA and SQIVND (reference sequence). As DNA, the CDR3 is TGTGCCAGTAGCCTCGAGGGGGGGAACACTGAAGCTTTCTTT. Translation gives CASSLEGGNTEAFF.

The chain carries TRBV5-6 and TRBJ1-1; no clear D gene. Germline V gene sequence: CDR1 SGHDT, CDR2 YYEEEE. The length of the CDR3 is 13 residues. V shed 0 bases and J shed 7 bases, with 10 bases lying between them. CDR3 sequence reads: CASSLGWESEAFF. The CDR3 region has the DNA TGTGCCAGCAGCTTGGGTTGGGAAAGTGAAGCTTTCTTT.

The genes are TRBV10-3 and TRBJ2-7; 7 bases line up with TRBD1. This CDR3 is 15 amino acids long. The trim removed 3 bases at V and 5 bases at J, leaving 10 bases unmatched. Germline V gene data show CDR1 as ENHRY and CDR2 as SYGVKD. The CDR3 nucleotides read TGTGCCATCAGTGACCCGAGGACAGGATGGGACGAGCAGTACTTC. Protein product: CAISDPRTGWDEQYF.

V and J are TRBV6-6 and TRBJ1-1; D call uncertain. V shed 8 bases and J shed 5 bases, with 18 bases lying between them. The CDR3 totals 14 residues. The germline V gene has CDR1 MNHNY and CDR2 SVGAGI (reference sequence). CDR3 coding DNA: TGTGCCAGCGGCGAGGGTGTATTGGAAACTGAAGCTTTCTTT. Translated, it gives CASGEGVLETEAFF.

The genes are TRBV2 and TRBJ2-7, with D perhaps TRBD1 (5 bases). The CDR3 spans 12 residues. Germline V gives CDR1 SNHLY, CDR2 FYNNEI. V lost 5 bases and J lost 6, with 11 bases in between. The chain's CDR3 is CASSSDSLEQYF. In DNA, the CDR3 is TGTGCCAGCAGTTCCGACAGTCTCGAGCAGTACTTC.

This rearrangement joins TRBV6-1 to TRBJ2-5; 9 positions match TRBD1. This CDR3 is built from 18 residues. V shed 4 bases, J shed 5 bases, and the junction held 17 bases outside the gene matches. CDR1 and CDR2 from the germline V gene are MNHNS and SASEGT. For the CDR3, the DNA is TGTGCCAGCAGTGCCTCCGGGACAGGGATAACTCAGGAGGAGACCCAGTACTTC. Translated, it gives CASSASGTGITQEETQYF.

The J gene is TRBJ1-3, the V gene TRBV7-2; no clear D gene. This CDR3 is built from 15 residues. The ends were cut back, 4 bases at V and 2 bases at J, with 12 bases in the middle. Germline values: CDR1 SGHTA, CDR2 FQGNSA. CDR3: CASSSIDGTGNTIYF. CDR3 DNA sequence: TGTGCCAGCAGCTCCATAGACGGGACTGGAAACACCATATATTTT. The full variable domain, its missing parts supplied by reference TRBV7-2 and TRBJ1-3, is GAGVSQSPSNKVTEKGKDVELRCDPISGHTALYWYRQSLGQGLEFLIYFQGNSAPDKSGLPSDRFSAERTGGSVSTLTIQRTQQEDSAVYLCASSSIDGTGNTIYFGEGSWLTVV.

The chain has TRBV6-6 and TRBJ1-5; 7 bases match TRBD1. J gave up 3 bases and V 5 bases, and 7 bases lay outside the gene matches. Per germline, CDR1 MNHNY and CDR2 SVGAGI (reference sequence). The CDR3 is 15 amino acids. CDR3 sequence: CASSRQGSHNQPQHF. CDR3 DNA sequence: TGTGCCAGCAGTAGACAGGGAAGCCACAATCAGCCCCAGCATTTT.

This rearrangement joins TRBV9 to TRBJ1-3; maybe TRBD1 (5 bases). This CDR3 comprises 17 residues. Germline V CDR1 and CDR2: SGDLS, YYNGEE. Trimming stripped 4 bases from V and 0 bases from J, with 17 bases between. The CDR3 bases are TGTGCCAGCAGCCAGCAGGGACTCCCAAGCTCTGGAAACACCATATATTTT. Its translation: CASSQQGLPSSGNTIYF.

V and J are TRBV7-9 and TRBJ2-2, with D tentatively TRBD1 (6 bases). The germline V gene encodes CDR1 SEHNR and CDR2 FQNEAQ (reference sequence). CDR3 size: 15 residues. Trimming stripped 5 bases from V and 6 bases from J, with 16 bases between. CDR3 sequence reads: CASSLQPGVPGELFF. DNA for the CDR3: TGTGCCAGCAGCCTCCAGCCAGGGGTTCCCGGGGAGCTGTTTTTT.

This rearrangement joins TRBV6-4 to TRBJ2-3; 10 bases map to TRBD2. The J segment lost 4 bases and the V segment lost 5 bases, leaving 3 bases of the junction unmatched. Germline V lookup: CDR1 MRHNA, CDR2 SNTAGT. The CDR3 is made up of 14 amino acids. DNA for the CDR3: TGTGCCAGCAGTAGCGGGGGGGGCGCAGATACGCAGTATTTT. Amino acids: CASSSGGGADTQYF.

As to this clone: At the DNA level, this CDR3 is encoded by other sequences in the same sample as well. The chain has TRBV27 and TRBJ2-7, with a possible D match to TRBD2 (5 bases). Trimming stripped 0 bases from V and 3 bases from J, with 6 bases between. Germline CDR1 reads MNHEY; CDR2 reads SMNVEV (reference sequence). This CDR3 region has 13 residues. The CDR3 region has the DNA TGTGCCAGCAGTTTATCAGGGAGCTACGAGCAGTACTTC. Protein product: CASSLSGSYEQYF.

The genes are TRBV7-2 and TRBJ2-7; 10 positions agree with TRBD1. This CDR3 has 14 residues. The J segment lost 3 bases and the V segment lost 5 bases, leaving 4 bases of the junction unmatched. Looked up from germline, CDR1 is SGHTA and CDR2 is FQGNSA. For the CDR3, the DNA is TGTGCCAGCAGCCCCTGGACAGGGGGCTACGAGCAGTACTTC. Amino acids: CASSPWTGGYEQYF. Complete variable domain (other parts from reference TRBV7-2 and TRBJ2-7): GAGVSQSPSNKVTEKGKDVELRCDPISGHTALYWYRQSLGQGLEFLIYFQGNSAPDKSGLPSDRFSAERTGGSVSTLTIQRTQQEDSAVYLCASSPWTGGYEQYFGPGTRLTVT.

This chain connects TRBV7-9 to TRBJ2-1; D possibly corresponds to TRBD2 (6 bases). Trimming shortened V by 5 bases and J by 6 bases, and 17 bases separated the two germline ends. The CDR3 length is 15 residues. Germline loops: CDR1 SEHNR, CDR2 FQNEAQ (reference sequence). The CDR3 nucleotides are TGTGCCAGCAGCCCCCGCGGGGTTTACGGCAATGAGCAGTTCTTC. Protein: CASSPRGVYGNEQFF.